These 23 T cell receptor beta chains share one sample of origin, sequenced in a study of blood T cell repertoires in COVID-19 (dated by TCRdb to 2018 to 2020). The library was made by the immunoSEQ multiplex PCR assay. TCRdb took over this immuneACCESS table, retaining in-frame rearrangements with V and J assigned. Such tables are incomplete; in checked studies, under half of the missing clones stem from an unresolved V gene, and the remainder is unexplained. Within this sample are tens of thousands of clones, with around 89% of them counted one time only. The ten most abundant clones make up 3.5% to 5% of the sample. Sequences were obtained from peripheral blood. Source of these receptors: a human donor in a cohort sampled during active COVID-19.

The chain couples TRBV28 to TRBJ2-7, with D possibly TRBD1 on 6 matching bases. The germline gives CDR1 MDHEN, CDR2 SYDVKM. The CDR3 runs to 13 residues. Trimming pared 10 bases from V and 0 bases from J, leaving 13 bases between. CDR3 DNA: TGTGCCACTAAGGGGGTTAGCTCCTACGAGCAGTACTTC. Protein product: CATKGVSSYEQYF. The whole variable domain, remainder taken from reference TRBV28 and TRBJ2-7, is DVKVTQSSRYLVKRTGEKVFLECVQDMDHENMFWYRQDPGLGLRLIYFSYDVKMKEKGDIPEGYSVSREKKERFSLILESASTNQTSMYLCATKGVSSYEQYFGPGTRLTVT.

The chain carries TRBV5-5 and TRBJ1-3, with D tentatively TRBD1 (5 bases). Germline CDR1 SGHKS, CDR2 YYEKEE (reference sequence). This CDR3 contains 17 residues. V was cut by 0 bases and J by 0 bases, with 13 bases left in between. CDR3 sequence reads: CASSLEGARFSGNTIYF. The CDR3 coding sequence is TGTGCCAGCAGCTTGGAAGGGGCTCGGTTCTCTGGAAACACCATATATTTT.

V and J are TRBV28 and TRBJ2-7; D uncertain. Trimming took 7 bases from V and 3 from J, leaving 13 bases between them. CDR1 MDHEN and CDR2 SYDVKM come from the germline V gene. CDR3 size: 13 residues. The CDR3 DNA reads TGTGCCAGCACCCTGTTTGATAGCTACGAGCAGTACTTC. Translating gives CASTLFDSYEQYF. Full variable domain (outside the CDR3, taken from reference TRBV28 and TRBJ2-7): DVKVTQSSRYLVKRTGEKVFLECVQDMDHENMFWYRQDPGLGLRLIYFSYDVKMKEKGDIPEGYSVSREKKERFSLILESASTNQTSMYLCASTLFDSYEQYFGPGTRLTVT.

V usage is TRBV4-1 and J usage is TRBJ2-3; 10 positions agree with TRBD2. V trimming: 1 base; J trimming: 10 bases; junction bases outside the gene matches: 14. The CDR3 is 17 amino acids. From germline, CDR1 is MGHRA and CDR2 YSYEKL. CDR3 DNA: TGCGCCAGCAGCCAAGTGACAGCGGGAGGGCCTCCTATTCCGCAGTATTTT. Its protein product is CASSQVTAGGPPIPQYF.

This clone is a singleton in its sample. The chain has TRBV4-1 and TRBJ2-7, with 7 bases that match TRBD1. Germline lookup yields CDR1 MGHRA and CDR2 YSYEKL. This CDR3 region has 14 residues. The ends lost 2 bases at V and 0 bases at J; junction bases unmatched: 1. The chain's CDR3 is CASSQWTGSYEQYF. In nucleotides, the CDR3 is TGCGCCAGCAGCCAATGGACAGGCTCCTACGAGCAGTACTTC.

J is TRBJ1-2 and V is TRBV5-6; the D gene is possibly TRBD1 (6 bases). The CDR3 runs 15 residues. Germline V gene data show CDR1 as SGHDT and CDR2 as YYEEEE. With 0 bases removed from V and 6 bases from J, the gap between germline ends came to 15 bases. CDR3 bases: TGTGCCAGCAGCTTGGGTTCTGGGGGCCTTAATGGCTACACCTTC. Its protein product is CASSLGSGGLNGYTF.

This clone was detected only a few times. The CDR3 reads CASSVGADYEQYF. In nucleotides, the CDR3 is TGTGCCAGCAGCGTAGGGGCCGACTACGAGCAGTACTTC. The V call is TRBV9, the J call TRBJ2-7, with D uncertain. V lost 0 bases and J 3 bases, leaving 7 bases between the germline ends. Germline lookup yields CDR1 SGDLS and CDR2 YYNGEE. This CDR3 spans 13 amino acids.

The chain joins TRBV19 to TRBJ1-5; 7 bases align to TRBD1. The CDR3 is made up of 17 amino acids. V trimming: 0 bases; J trimming: 1 base; junction bases outside the gene matches: 6. Germline V gives CDR1 LNHDA, CDR2 SQIVND (reference sequence). The DNA of the CDR3 is TGTGCCAGTAGTATAGATACAGGGGCGTTAAGCAATCAGCCCCAGCATTTT. Translating it yields CASSIDTGALSNQPQHF.

The chain joins TRBV28 to TRBJ2-7; 12 bases line up with TRBD1. Germline CDR1 reads MDHEN; CDR2 reads SYDVKM. The CDR3 consists of 16 residues. V lost 6 bases to trimming and J lost 1 base; unmatched junction nucleotides: 7. The CDR3 DNA reads TGTGCCAGCAGCTCCTGGGGACAGGGGGCGTCCTACGAGCAGTACTTC. This encodes CASSSWGQGASYEQYF.

This chain joins TRBV4-1 and TRBJ2-1; D is perhaps TRBD2 (6 bases). Trimming left V 4 bases short and J 8 bases short, with 15 bases between. Germline values: CDR1 MGHRA, CDR2 YSYEKL. The CDR3 contains 14 residues. CDR3 loop: CASSPTTSDDEQFF. DNA of the CDR3: TGCGCCAGCAGCCCCACGACTAGTGACGATGAGCAGTTCTTC.

The chain employs TRBV28 and TRBJ1-6; TRBD1 agrees at 8 bases. CDR3 length: 14 residues. Germline V lookup: CDR1 MDHEN, CDR2 SYDVKM. V trimming: 5 bases; J trimming: 8 bases; junction bases outside the gene matches: 5. In nucleotides, the CDR3 is TGTGCCAGCAGTCTGGGACAGGACCATTCACCCCTCCACTTT. Its translation: CASSLGQDHSPLHF.

This clone has just a few counts. This sequence joins TRBV6-4 and TRBJ2-3; a possible D gene is TRBD2 (5 bases). Germline CDR1 and CDR2: MRHNA and SNTAGT. This CDR3 comprises 15 residues. Trimming took off 3 bases at V and 0 bases at J, with 10 bases between the two ends. CDR3 coding DNA: TGTGCCAGCAGTGATGTAAGCGGTAGCACAGATACGCAGTATTTT. It encodes CASSDVSGSTDTQYF.

The table lists this clone with a few counts. V is TRBV5-8 and J is TRBJ1-1, with 8 positions matching TRBD1. J gave up 5 bases and V 4 bases, and 7 bases lay outside the gene matches. CDR1 is SGHTS, CDR2 YDEGEE, per germline. The CDR3 has 14 amino acids. The CDR3 reads CASSPGQGVTEAFF. CDR3 nucleotides: TGTGCCAGCAGCCCAGGACAGGGAGTTACTGAAGCTTTCTTT.

The rearrangement joins TRBV19 to TRBJ1-3, with D perhaps TRBD1 (5 bases). Germline V gene sequence: CDR1 LNHDA, CDR2 SQIVND (reference sequence). The CDR3 runs 15 residues. Deletions cut 5 bases from V and 3 bases from J, with 14 bases between. DNA of the CDR3: TGTGCCAGTAGTCCGCACACAGGCTTTGGAAACACCATATATTTT. This translates into CASSPHTGFGNTIYF.

The chain combines TRBV9 with TRBJ2-7, with 9 bases lining up with TRBD1. Germline V gene data show CDR1 as SGDLS and CDR2 as YYNGEE. Trimming at V came to 0 bases and at J to 1 base, leaving 8 bases not matched to a gene. The CDR3 is made up of 17 amino acids. The CDR3 DNA is TGTGCCAGCAGCGTAGGATGGGTGGGACAGGGTTCCTACGAGCAGTACTTC. Translation gives CASSVGWVGQGSYEQYF.

This chain joins TRBV10-3 and TRBJ1-2, with 8 bases aligning to TRBD1. The CDR3 loop spans 16 amino acids. Per the germline V gene, CDR1 is ENHRY and CDR2 is SYGVKD. The trim removed 0 bases at V and 2 bases at J, leaving 5 bases unmatched. In DNA, the CDR3 is TGTGCCATCAGTGAGTCCGTCGGGACAGGAAACTATGGCTACACCTTC. Its protein is CAISESVGTGNYGYTF.

V and J are TRBV28 and TRBJ1-6; no clear D. Trimming took off 3 bases at V and 13 bases at J, with 13 bases between the two ends. CDR1 and CDR2 (germline): MDHEN, SYDVKM. CDR3 size: 13 residues. CDR3 protein: CASSFGQAYPLHF. CDR3 bases: TGTGCCAGCAGTTTTGGCCAGGCCTATCCCCTCCACTTT. The entire variable domain, with the rest obtained from reference TRBV28 and TRBJ1-6, is as follows: DVKVTQSSRYLVKRTGEKVFLECVQDMDHENMFWYRQDPGLGLRLIYFSYDVKMKEKGDIPEGYSVSREKKERFSLILESASTNQTSMYLCASSFGQAYPLHFGNGTRLTVT.

The V call is TRBV11-3, the J call TRBJ1-1, with unresolved D. The CDR3 runs 14 residues. Trimming removed 2 bases at V and 3 bases at J, with 10 bases between. CDR1 and CDR2 from the germline V gene are SGHNT and YENEEA. The CDR3 loop reads CASSLTPGDTEAFF. The CDR3 DNA reads TGTGCCAGCAGCTTAACCCCCGGGGACACTGAAGCTTTCTTT.

The V and J genes are TRBV28 and TRBJ2-7; TRBD1 matches 7 bases. The J segment lost 3 bases and the V segment lost 6 bases, leaving 5 bases of the junction unmatched. Germline V gives CDR1 MDHEN, CDR2 SYDVKM. The CDR3 loop spans 13 amino acids. DNA for the CDR3: TGTGCCAGCAGGAGGGGGCCTTACTACGAGCAGTACTTC. Its translation is CASRRGPYYEQYF.

This chain joins TRBV7-6 and TRBJ2-1, with 8 bases identical to TRBD2. With 4 bases clipped from V and 3 bases from J, the junction kept 8 bases outside the gene matches. The germline CDR1 and CDR2 sequences are SGHVS and FNYEAQ. The CDR3 is 16 residues long. The CDR3 nucleotides read TGTGCCAGCAGCTCAAGGCCCGGGGGGGACTACAATGAGCAGTTCTTC. This sequence encodes CASSSRPGGDYNEQFF.

This clone appeared once. The chain has TRBV6-1 and TRBJ2-1; D is ambiguous. V was clipped by 2 bases and J by 3 bases, with 17 bases between them. CDR1 MNHNS and CDR2 SASEGT come from the germline V gene. The CDR3 runs to 17 residues. CDR3 amino acids: CASSERLGQVLYNEQFF. The CDR3, as DNA: TGTGCCAGCAGTGAAAGGCTGGGCCAGGTTCTCTACAATGAGCAGTTCTTC.

The gene calls are TRBV9 and TRBJ2-1; D possibly corresponds to TRBD2 (6 bases). The CDR3 consists of 14 residues. CDR1 and CDR2 from the germline V gene are SGDLS and YYNGEE. Trimming shortened V by 0 bases and J by 6 bases, and 10 bases separated the two germline ends. The CDR3 loop is CASSVGLGANEQFF. DNA for the CDR3: TGTGCCAGCAGCGTAGGACTAGGGGCCAATGAGCAGTTCTTC.

About this clone: Other nucleotide sequences from this sample produce the same CDR3. The genes are TRBV4-2 and TRBJ1-3, with a possible D match to TRBD1 (6 bases). The germline V and J ends were trimmed by 3 bases and 0 bases, with 12 bases remaining between them. The CDR3 extends over 16 amino acids. Germline CDR1 and CDR2: LGHNA and YNFKEQ. The CDR3 sequence: CASSQGPGDSGNTIYF. The CDR3 region has the DNA TGTGCCAGCAGCCAGGGCCCAGGGGACTCTGGAAACACCATATATTTT.